This passage covers 18 T cell receptor beta chains from one sample sequenced in a study of regulatory T cells in long-lasting Graves disease. Libraries of TCR beta came from iRepertoire HTBI primers plus Arm-PCR of CDR3 regions. MiXCR, run by TCRdb on the multiplex PCR reads, gives a single entry per CDR3 protein. This table has 250,000 to 300,000 distinct CDR3 sequences, 18% appearing once. As for time point: newly diagnosed GD, antithyroid drugs for less than 3 months. Preparation of the TCR library used RNA extracted from PBMCs. These data were also filed under a second study, of T cells in Graves' hyperthyroidism and ophthalmopathy.

Sample: peripheral blood mononuclear cells (PBMCs), taken at new diagnosis, from a patient treated with antithyroid drugs. Receptors were obtained from a woman younger than 45 with Graves disease.

The chain couples TRBV20-1 to TRBJ2-7; 13 bases line up with TRBD2. This CDR3 has 15 residues. V was pared by 1 base and J by 6 bases, with 6 bases of the junction left unmatched. Germline CDR1 reads DFQATT; CDR2 reads SNEGSKA (reference sequence). The DNA for the CDR3 is TGCAGTGCTAGAGCCACTAGCGGGGGGGAGGTCGAGCAGTACTTC. As protein: CSARATSGGEVEQYF.

The rearrangement joins TRBV28 to TRBJ2-4, with unresolved D. Per germline, CDR1 MDHEN and CDR2 SYDVKM. This CDR3 is built from 13 residues. Trimming removed 2 bases from V and 5 bases from J, with 7 bases in between. In DNA form, the CDR3 reads TGTGCCAGCAGTTTAGGACGAGAAAACATTCAGTACTTC. Translating gives CASSLGRENIQYF.

The sample holds many counts of this clonotype. The J gene is TRBJ1-5, the V gene TRBV6-5, with TRBD1 matching over 8 bases. Per the germline V gene, CDR1 is MNHEY and CDR2 is SVGAGI. The CDR3 loop spans 16 amino acids. J was trimmed by 2 bases and V by 2 bases; bases with no gene match: 5. This chain's CDR3 is CASSYPPGGGNQPQHF. CDR3 DNA sequence: TGTGCCAGCAGTTACCCCCCAGGGGGCGGCAATCAGCCCCAGCATTTT.

This clonotype was picked up a small number of times. This sequence may be a read error, since a much larger clone differs from it by one base. The rearrangement joins TRBV7-9 to TRBJ1-1; TRBD1 is a possible D gene (5 bases). The CDR3 length is 15 residues. Germline-derived CDR1 and CDR2 are SEHNR and FQNEAQ (reference sequence). The CDR3 DNA is TGTGCCAGCAGCTTAGGTAGGGGTCGGCGGACTGACGCTTTCTTT. This translates into CASSLGRGRRTDAFF. Drawing the rest from reference TRBV7-9 and TRBJ1-1, the complete variable domain is DTGVSQNPRHKITKRGQNVTFRCDPISEHNRLYWYRQTLGQGPEFLTYFQNEAQLEKSRLLSDRFSAERPKGSFSTLEIQRTEQGDSAMYLCASSLGRGRRTDAFFGQGTRLTVV.

This clonotype was recorded at least ten times. The chain joins TRBV20-1 to TRBJ2-7; the D gene is possibly TRBD2 (5 bases). Germline V gene lookup returns CDR1 DFQATT and CDR2 SNEGSKA (reference sequence). V was pared by 3 bases and J by 0 bases, with 12 bases between. The CDR3 runs to 14 residues. The CDR3 loop reads CSASIGVRSYEQYF. The CDR3, as DNA: TGCAGTGCTAGCATCGGGGTACGCTCCTACGAGCAGTACTTC.

The chain combines TRBV29-1 with TRBJ2-7; 8 bases map to TRBD1. CDR1 SQVTM and CDR2 ANQGSEA come from the germline V gene. This CDR3 has 13 residues. Trimming cost V 5 bases and J 3 bases; bases outside gene matches: 6. CDR3 in amino acids: CSVTDRVLYEQYF. The CDR3 coding sequence is TGCAGCGTTACGGACAGGGTTCTCTACGAGCAGTACTTC.

This clonotype was seen repeatedly, ten times or more. This chain links TRBV24-1 with TRBJ1-1; 10 positions match TRBD1. Trimming cost V 4 bases and J 3 bases; bases outside gene matches: 16. Germline V gene data show CDR1 as KGHDR and CDR2 as SFDVKD. The CDR3 spans 19 residues. The CDR3 DNA is TGTGCCACCAGTGACCGCAATGTGACTGGACAGGGGGAGGACACTGAAGCTTTCTTT. It encodes CATSDRNVTGQGEDTEAFF.

This clonotype was counted only a few times. The V call is TRBV3-1, the J call TRBJ2-5, with 7 bases matching TRBD2. The ends lost 0 bases at V and 5 bases at J; junction bases unmatched: 15. This CDR3 has 18 amino acids. CDR1 LGHDT and CDR2 YNNKEL come from the germline V gene (reference sequence). The chain's CDR3 is CASSQDRWAGDGQETQYF. CDR3 sequence (DNA): TGTGCCAGCAGCCAAGATCGCTGGGCGGGGGATGGCCAGGAGACCCAGTACTTC.

This clonotype was counted ten times or more. V and J are TRBV12-3 or TRBV12-4 and TRBJ2-1; D unclear. This CDR3 is built from 13 residues. Trimming stripped 3 bases from V and 9 bases from J, with 12 bases between. The CDR3 sequence is CASSFGWGSEQFF. In nucleotides, the CDR3 is TGTGCCAGCAGTTTCGGGTGGGGTAGTGAGCAGTTCTTC.

This clonotype was found many times. This chain connects TRBV7-8 to TRBJ1-4, with TRBD1 identical over 8 bases. The V gene end was trimmed by 5 bases and the J gene end by 8 bases; junction bases not matched to a gene: 10. Germline V lookup: CDR1 SGHVS, CDR2 FQNEAQ. The CDR3 is 15 residues long. CDR3: CASSRTGTGREKLFF. For the CDR3, the DNA is TGTGCCAGCAGCCGGACCGGGACAGGACGGGAAAAACTGTTTTTT.

This clonotype has a count of ten or more. The J gene is TRBJ2-7, the V gene TRBV9; TRBD1 aligns across 11 bases. From germline, CDR1 is SGDLS and CDR2 YYNGEE. There are 15 residues in the CDR3. V was pared by 3 bases and J by 5 bases, with 7 bases of the junction left unmatched. The CDR3 coding sequence is TGTGCCAGCAGCGCAGGACAGGGGGCTTTCCACGAGCAGTACTTC. It encodes CASSAGQGAFHEQYF.

This clonotype was detected a few times. The rearrangement uses TRBV5-6 and TRBJ2-7; D unclear. The CDR3 contains 14 residues. The germline V and J ends were trimmed by 4 bases and 0 bases, with 11 bases remaining between them. Germline-derived CDR1 and CDR2 are SGHDT and YYEEEE. The CDR3 DNA reads TGTGCCAGCAGCCCCACTCCCGACTCCTACGAGCAGTACTTC. Amino acids: CASSPTPDSYEQYF.

This clonotype has a single count. The J gene is TRBJ1-1, the V gene TRBV20-1; tentatively, D is TRBD1 (5 bases). Per germline, CDR1 DFQATT and CDR2 SNEGSKA (reference sequence). This CDR3 spans 13 amino acids. Trimming cost V 4 bases and J 4 bases, with 13 bases left between them. The CDR3, as DNA: TGCAGTGCTACGCAGGGAAGCGGCACTGAAGCTTTCTTT. It encodes CSATQGSGTEAFF.

The chain couples TRBV7-8 to TRBJ2-4; TRBD1 matches at 7 bases. CDR1 is SGHVS, CDR2 FQNEAQ, per germline. The CDR3 sequence is 14 residues long. V shed 5 bases, J shed 4 bases, and the junction held 5 bases outside the gene matches. In DNA, the CDR3 is TGTGCCAGCAGCGTAGGGGGCTCAAAAAACATTCAGTACTTC. It is translated as CASSVGGSKNIQYF.

This chain uses TRBV5-5 with TRBJ2-1, with 11 bases aligning to TRBD2. The CDR3 is 15 amino acids. Trimming removed 2 bases from V and 3 bases from J; junction bases left unmatched: 1. The germline gives CDR1 SGHKS, CDR2 YYEKEE (reference sequence). Here the CDR3 reads CASSLLAGVYNEQFF. The DNA for the CDR3 is TGTGCCAGCAGCTTACTAGCGGGGGTCTACAATGAGCAGTTCTTC.

This clonotype was observed a few times. The junction departs from germline at one end; a sequencing error may be responsible. The chain recombines TRBV7-7 with TRBJ2-5; maybe TRBD1 (6 bases). This CDR3 has 14 residues. Germline V CDR1 and CDR2: SSHAT, FNYEAQ (reference sequence). DNA for the CDR3: TGTGCTAGCAGCATCCAACAGGGAGAAGAGACCCAGTACTTC. It specifies CASSIQQGEETQYF. The full variable domain, rest sourced from reference TRBV7-7 and TRBJ2-5, is GAGVSQSPRYKVTKRGQDVTLRCDPISSHATLYWYQQALGQGPEFLTYFNYEAQPDKSGLPSDRFSAERPEGSISTLTIQRTEQRDSAMYRCASSIQQGEETQYFGPGTRLLVL.

The chain combines TRBV20-1 with TRBJ2-1; 8 bases match TRBD2. V was pared by 6 bases and J by 0 bases, with 7 bases of the junction left unmatched. Germline-derived CDR1 and CDR2 are DFQATT and SNEGSKA (reference sequence). This CDR3 is 15 amino acids long. The CDR3 sequence is CSAVGGGPSYNEQFF. The DNA of the CDR3 is TGCAGTGCGGTCGGCGGGGGGCCCTCCTACAATGAGCAGTTCTTC.

Many counts were recorded for this clonotype. The genes are TRBV20-1 and TRBJ2-7; 10 bases are a match to TRBD1. Germline values: CDR1 DFQATT, CDR2 SNEGSKA (reference sequence). The CDR3 runs to 13 residues. Trimming took 6 bases from V and 8 from J; bases not matched to a gene: 10. The CDR3 sequence is CSALRQGAPQQYF. As DNA, the CDR3 is TGCAGTGCCCTAAGACAGGGGGCGCCTCAGCAGTACTTC.